This T cell receptor beta chain was captured by sequencing in a study of cytomegalovirus exposure and HLA in healthy donors. Study observations and caveats: Altogether, 150 or so TCR beta chains were recorded as cytomegalovirus-associated. As a later analysis revealed, the rate of TCR association differed by HLA locus, with DRB1 most and HLA-C fewest. V- and J-gene trimming in TCR beta was tied to a missense DCLRE1C variant by an analysis performed later.

Nominal health characterized the donors when sampled, though unrecorded immune exposures were likely. PCR involved 60 Vbeta and 13 Jbeta primers. Measured with immunoSEQ multiplex PCR; TCRdb has only the in-frame clones, and not every one. Altogether approximately 170,000 clones are present, approximately 80% being singletons, with the ten largest covering 0.95% to 1.5%. With respect to this clone: Its matching antigen is unknown.

The receptor comes from a boy younger than 10 in good health and CMV-seronegative. Sequenced material: PBMCs.

DNA for the CDR3: TGTGCCAGCAGGACAGGGGTCTCTGGAAACACCATATATTTT. Protein: CASRTGVSGNTIYF. The chain uses TRBV7-9 and TRBJ1-3, with 8 positions matching TRBD1. V shed 6 bases and J 0 bases; nucleotides not matched to a gene: 1. Per germline, CDR1 SEHNR and CDR2 FQNEAQ (reference sequence). CDR3 size: 14 residues.